The following is a TCR beta chain sequence with its context. This entry comes from a study of blood T cells in healthy people across ages. The use of a sample-barcoded 5' primer and a J-beta primer mix characterized a second PCR of roughly 7 to 11 cycles. MiXCR, applied by TCRdb to the 5' RACE reads, yields one record per CDR3 protein. In the table there are approximately 850,000 distinct CDR3 sequences, about three fifths of which are singletons. CDR3 length equals 14 residues. CDR1 is SQVTM, CDR2 ANQGSEA, per germline. Trimming cost V 7 bases and J 4 bases; bases outside gene matches: 10. Sequenced material: blood. The TCR sequence derives from a man younger than 40 in good health. This chain links TRBV29-1 with TRBJ2-1; 7 nucleotides match TRBD2. The CDR3 nucleotides read TGCAGCGCTCGTGGCGGACTAGGGTACAATGAGCAGTTCTTC. Translation gives CSARGGLGYNEQFF.